Listed here are 7 T cell receptor beta chains from one sample, sequenced in a study of shared T cell receptors in the human thymus. Generated by immunoSEQ multiplex PCR, the TCRdb table keeps only in-frame clones and is missing some. The table lists hundreds of thousands of clones, 88% of them singletons. These data were also reused for a study on human thymus T cells.

Sample: thymocytes. The receptor set was obtained from a boy under two years old with a congenital heart defect.

This chain uses TRBV27 with TRBJ2-7; a possible D gene is TRBD2 (6 bases). V was pared by 8 bases and J by 0 bases, with 11 bases between. Germline V gene sequence: CDR1 MNHEY, CDR2 SMNVEV (reference sequence). This CDR3 is built from 13 residues. This chain's CDR3 is CASGGTNSYEQYF. In nucleotides, the CDR3 is TGTGCCAGCGGAGGGACCAACTCCTACGAGCAGTACTTC.

The V gene is TRBV9, the J gene TRBJ2-3; TRBD2 matches 12 bases. There are 19 residues in the CDR3. Losses at the gene ends were 4 bases for V and 0 bases for J; bases not matched to a gene: 12. CDR1 and CDR2 from the germline V gene are SGDLS and YYNGEE. CDR3 DNA sequence: TGTGCCAGCAGCCCCCTAGCGGGAGGGCCCCCCTATAGCACAGATACGCAGTATTTT. Its protein product is CASSPLAGGPPYSTDTQYF.

The chain carries TRBV4-2 and TRBJ2-7, with 8 bases aligning to TRBD1. V lost 3 bases and J lost 5; bases outside the gene matches: 12. There are 16 residues in the CDR3. Germline CDR1 is LGHNA and CDR2 is YNFKEQ. CDR3 DNA: TGTGCCAGCAGCCAGGATGACTCCGGGACAGGCCACGAGCAGTACTTC. Residues: CASSQDDSGTGHEQYF.

This chain connects TRBV5-1 to TRBJ2-1; 9 nucleotides line up with TRBD2. The CDR3 runs 15 residues. Per the germline V gene, CDR1 is SGHRS and CDR2 is YFSETQ. The V segment lost 2 bases and the J segment 7 bases; nucleotides outside the gene matches: 7. DNA of the CDR3: TGCGCCAGCAGCTTTAGCGGGAGCGGTGGGAATGAGCAGTTCTTC. Amino acid sequence: CASSFSGSGGNEQFF.

This rearrangement joins TRBV27 to TRBJ2-7, with a possible D match to TRBD2 (5 bases). This CDR3 is built from 12 residues. Germline CDR1 is MNHEY and CDR2 is SMNVEV (reference sequence). The V gene lost 4 bases and the J gene lost 7 bases, with 11 bases spanning the gap. The CDR3 protein is CASSSPGYEQYF. The CDR3 bases are TGTGCCAGCAGTTCCCCGGGATATGAGCAGTACTTC.

The chain links TRBV6-1 to TRBJ2-3; 8 bases agree with TRBD2. The V gene's germline CDR1 is MNHNS and CDR2 SASEGT. The J segment lost 4 bases and the V segment lost 2 bases, leaving 8 bases of the junction unmatched. There are 16 residues in the CDR3. CDR3 protein: CASSEWTGGPPDTQYF. The CDR3 bases are TGTGCCAGCAGTGAATGGACGGGAGGGCCCCCAGATACGCAGTATTTT.

This chain uses TRBV27 with TRBJ1-2, with TRBD1 identical over 8 bases. Germline V gene sequence: CDR1 MNHEY, CDR2 SMNVEV (reference sequence). The J segment lost 2 bases and the V segment lost 3 bases, leaving 8 bases of the junction unmatched. The CDR3 is 16 amino acids. The DNA of the CDR3 is TGTGCCAGCAGTTTTGGACAGGGAGGGACCAACTATGGCTACACCTTC. It encodes CASSFGQGGTNYGYTF.